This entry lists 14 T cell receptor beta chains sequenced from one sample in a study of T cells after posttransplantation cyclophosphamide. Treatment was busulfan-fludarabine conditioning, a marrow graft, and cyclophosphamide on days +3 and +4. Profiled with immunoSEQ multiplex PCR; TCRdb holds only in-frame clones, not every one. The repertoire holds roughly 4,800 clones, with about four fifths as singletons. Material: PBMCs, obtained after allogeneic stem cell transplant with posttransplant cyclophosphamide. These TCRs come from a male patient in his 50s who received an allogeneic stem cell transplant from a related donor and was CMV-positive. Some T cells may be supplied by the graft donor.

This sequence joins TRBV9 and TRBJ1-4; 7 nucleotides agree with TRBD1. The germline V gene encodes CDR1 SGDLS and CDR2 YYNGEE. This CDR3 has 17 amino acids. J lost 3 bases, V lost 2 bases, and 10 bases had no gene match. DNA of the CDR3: TGTGCCAGCAGCGTGGGAGGCAGGGGGATCGCTAATGAAAAACTGTTTTTT. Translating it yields CASSVGGRGIANEKLFF.

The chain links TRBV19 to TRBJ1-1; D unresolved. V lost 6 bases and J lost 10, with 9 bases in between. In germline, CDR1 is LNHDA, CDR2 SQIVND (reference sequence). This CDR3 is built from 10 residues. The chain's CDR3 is CASRGGRAFF. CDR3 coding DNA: TGTGCCAGTAGGGGAGGGCGAGCTTTCTTT.

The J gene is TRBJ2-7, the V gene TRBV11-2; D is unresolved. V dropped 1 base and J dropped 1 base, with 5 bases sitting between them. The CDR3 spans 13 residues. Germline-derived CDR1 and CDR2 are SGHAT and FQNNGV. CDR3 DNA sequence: TGTGCCAGCAGCTTAGGTCAGTCCTACGAGCAGTACTTC. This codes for CASSLGQSYEQYF.

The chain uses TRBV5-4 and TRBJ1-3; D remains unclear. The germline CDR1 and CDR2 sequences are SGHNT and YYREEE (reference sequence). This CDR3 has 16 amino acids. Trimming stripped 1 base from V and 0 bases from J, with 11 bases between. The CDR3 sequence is CASSLPGPGSGNTIYF. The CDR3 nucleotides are TGTGCCAGCAGCTTGCCCGGTCCTGGCTCTGGAAACACCATATATTTT.

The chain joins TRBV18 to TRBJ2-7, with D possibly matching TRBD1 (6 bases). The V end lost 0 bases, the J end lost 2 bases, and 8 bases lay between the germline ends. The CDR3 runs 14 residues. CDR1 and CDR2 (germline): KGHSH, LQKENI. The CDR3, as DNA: TGTGCCAGCTCACCACCGCCAGGGGCCTACGAGCAGTACTTC. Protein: CASSPPPGAYEQYF.

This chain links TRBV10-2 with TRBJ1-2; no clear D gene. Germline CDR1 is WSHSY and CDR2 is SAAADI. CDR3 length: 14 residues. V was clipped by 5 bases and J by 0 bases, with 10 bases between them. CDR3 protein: CASSRLQANYGYTF. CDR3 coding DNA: TGCGCCAGCAGTCGTTTACAAGCTAACTATGGCTACACCTTC.

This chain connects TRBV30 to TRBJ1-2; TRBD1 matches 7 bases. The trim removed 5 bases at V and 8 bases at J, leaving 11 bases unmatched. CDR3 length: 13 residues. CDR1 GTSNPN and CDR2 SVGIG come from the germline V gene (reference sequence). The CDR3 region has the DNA TGTGCCTGGGGACAGACAGGGCGGAACGGCTACACCTTC. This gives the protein CAWGQTGRNGYTF.

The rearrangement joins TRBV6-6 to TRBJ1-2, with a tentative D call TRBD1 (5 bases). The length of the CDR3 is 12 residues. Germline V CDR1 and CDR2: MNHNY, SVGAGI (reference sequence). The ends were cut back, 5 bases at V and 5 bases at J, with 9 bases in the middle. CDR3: CASSPQGYGYTF. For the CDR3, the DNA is TGTGCCAGCAGTCCTCAGGGATATGGCTACACCTTC.

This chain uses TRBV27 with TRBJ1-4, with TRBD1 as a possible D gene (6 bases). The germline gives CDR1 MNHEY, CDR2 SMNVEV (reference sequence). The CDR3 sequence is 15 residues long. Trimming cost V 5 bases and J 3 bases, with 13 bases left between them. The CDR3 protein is CASSVQGPPNEKLFF. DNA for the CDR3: TGTGCCAGCAGTGTTCAGGGGCCCCCTAATGAAAAACTGTTTTTT.

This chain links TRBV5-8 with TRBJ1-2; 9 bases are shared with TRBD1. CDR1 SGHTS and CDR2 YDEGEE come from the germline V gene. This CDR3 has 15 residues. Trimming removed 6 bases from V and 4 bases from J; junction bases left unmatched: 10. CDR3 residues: CASTKGGTGSYGYTF. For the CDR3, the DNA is TGTGCCAGCACTAAAGGGGGGACAGGGAGCTATGGCTACACCTTC.

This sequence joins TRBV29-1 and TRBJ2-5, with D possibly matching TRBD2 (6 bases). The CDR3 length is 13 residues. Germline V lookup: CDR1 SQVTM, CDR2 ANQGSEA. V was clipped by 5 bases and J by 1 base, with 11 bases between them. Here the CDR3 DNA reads TGCAGCGTTAAAGGACTATTCCAAGAGACCCAGTACTTC. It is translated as CSVKGLFQETQYF.

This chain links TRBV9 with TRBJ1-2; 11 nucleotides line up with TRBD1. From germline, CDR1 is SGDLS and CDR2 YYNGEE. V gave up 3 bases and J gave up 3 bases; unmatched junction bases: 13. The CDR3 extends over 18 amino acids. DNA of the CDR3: TGTGCCAGCAGCGCGGCCCGGACAGGGGGCGCGGGGGACTATGGCTACACCTTC. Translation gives CASSAARTGGAGDYGYTF.

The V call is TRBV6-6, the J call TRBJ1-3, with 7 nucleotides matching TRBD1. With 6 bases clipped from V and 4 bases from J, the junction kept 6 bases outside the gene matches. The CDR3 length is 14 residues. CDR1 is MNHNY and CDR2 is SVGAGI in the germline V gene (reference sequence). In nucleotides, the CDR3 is TGTGCCAGCAGAATATCGGACAGGGGAAACACCATATATTTT. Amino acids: CASRISDRGNTIYF.

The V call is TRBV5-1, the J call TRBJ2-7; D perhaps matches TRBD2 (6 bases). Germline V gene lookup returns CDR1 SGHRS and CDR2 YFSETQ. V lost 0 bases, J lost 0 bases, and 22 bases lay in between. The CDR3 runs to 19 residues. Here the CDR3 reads CASSLVFVSGPEGSYEQYF. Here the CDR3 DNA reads TGCGCCAGCAGCTTGGTTTTCGTCTCAGGGCCGGAGGGCTCCTACGAGCAGTACTTC.